This TCR beta chain comes out of a study of blood T cell repertoires in COVID-19. Overall study: There were acute and convalescent COVID-19 samples, and they came from the United States, Italy and Spain. From T cells, B-cell-depleted T cells, or PBMCs came the material, which was cDNA or gDNA.

This clone is a singleton in its sample. In the original workflow: Counts of nucleated cells, estimated from reference gene primer amplification, were obtained. The method was immunoSEQ multiplex PCR; TCRdb's version includes in-frame clones alone and lacks a portion of them. V and J calls plus clone size are reproduced from that table; the DNA served to infer D and trimming. The sample carries roughly 200,000 clones, 89% recorded once. The CDR3 spans 14 residues. V dropped 1 base and J dropped 2; count of bases not matched to a gene: 5. Germline V gene lookup returns CDR1 GTSNPN and CDR2 SVGIG (reference sequence).

The chain employs TRBV30 and TRBJ2-7; 7 nucleotides match TRBD1. The receptor comes from a man aged 35 to 55 with acute or convalescent COVID-19. Sample: peripheral blood. The CDR3 region has the DNA TGTGCCTGGAGTGGATTGGGGACAGCCTACGAGCAGTACTTC. Translated: CAWSGLGTAYEQYF.